These T cell receptor beta chains were read from a single sample in a study of blood T cell repertoires in COVID-19. Assay used: immunoSEQ multiplex PCR; TCRdb lists only in-frame clones, some missing. Counted here are about 180,000 clones, 84% occurring once; the ten biggest clones make up around 7%. The sequencing sample was made of peripheral blood. The origin of the receptors is a human donor in a cohort sampled during active COVID-19. Each CDR3 is given with its conserved first and last residue. Fields, in order: clone size, D gene, J gene, V gene, CDR3 DNA, CDR3 protein. D genes are given only for firm matches. The size field is filled for only some rows; it gives once, few, many or a size class.

-	TRBD1	TRBJ1-2	TRBV7-9	TGTGCCAGCAGCTCGACAGGGGCTTCCTATGGCTACACCTTC	CASSSTGASYGYTF
-	-	TRBJ2-7	TRBV6-1	TGTGCCAGCAGTGAAGACAGCTCCTACGAGCAGTACTTC	CASSEDSSYEQYF
-	TRBD2	TRBJ2-5	TRBV19	TGTGCCAGTAGTTTAAATCGACTAGCGGGGGAGACCCAGTACTTC	CASSLNRLAGETQYF
-	-	TRBJ2-7	TRBV7-8	TGTGCCAGCAGCCTCCCGGGACACCGAACCTACGAGCAGTACTTC	CASSLPGHRTYEQYF
-	TRBD2	TRBJ2-1	TRBV11-3	TGTGCCAGCAGCTTCGACGGGGGGGCTCCTCTCCACAATGAGCAGTTCTTC	CASSFDGGAPLHNEQFF
once	-	TRBJ1-2	TRBV2	TGTGCCAGCAGTGTTACAGTGTCGACGGAAGACTACACCTTC	CASSVTVSTEDYTF
-	-	TRBJ1-4	TRBV5-1	TGCGCCAGCAGCTTGCCGGGCCAGCGGGACGAAAAACTGTTTTTT	CASSLPGQRDEKLFF
-	-	TRBJ1-6	TRBV5-6	TGTGCCAGCAGCTTGTATCATAATTCACCCCTCCACTTT	CASSLYHNSPLHF
-	-	TRBJ1-2	TRBV30	TGTGCCTGGAGTAGGACAGATAAGTGGACTGGCTACACCTTC	CAWSRTDKWTGYTF
once	TRBD1	TRBJ1-6	TRBV5-4	TGTGCCAGCAGCTTGGAGGCAGGGGGCCGGAATTCACCCCTCCACTTT	CASSLEAGGRNSPLHF
-	-	TRBJ2-7	TRBV19	TGTGCCAGTAGTATAGATCTCAGGGGTGGGTACGAGCAGTACTTC	CASSIDLRGGYEQYF
-	-	TRBJ2-3	TRBV3-1/TRBV3-2	TGTGCCAGCAGCCAGTATACGACAGGTACGCAGTATTTT	CASSQYTTGTQYF
few	-	TRBJ2-7	TRBV5-5	TGTGCCAGCAGCCCGCTAGGATACGAGCAGTACTTC	CASSPLGYEQYF
-	TRBD1	TRBJ1-1	TRBV9	TGTGCCAGCAGCGCGACGGGACAGTTTGAAGCTTTCTTT	CASSATGQFEAFF
-	-	TRBJ1-6	TRBV2	TGTGCCAGCTGTAGGGAGGGGCCAAACCAAAGCTCCTATAATTCACCCCTCCACTTT	CASCREGPNQSSYNSPLHF
-	TRBD2	TRBJ2-5	TRBV13	TGTGCCAGCAGCTTTGGGACTAGCGGGGGGAAAGAGACCCAGTACTTC	CASSFGTSGGKETQYF
-	-	TRBJ1-1	TRBV6-6	TGTGCCAGCAGTACCCGCCGGTCTATGAACACTGAAGCTTTCTTT	CASSTRRSMNTEAFF
once	-	TRBJ1-2	TRBV27	TGTGCCAGCAGGCCCCCGGGGTTAGGTGGCTACACCTTC	CASRPPGLGGYTF
-	TRBD1	TRBJ1-1	TRBV5-1	TGCGCCAGCAGTCGGACAGGGGGGAACACTGAAGCTTTCTTT	CASSRTGGNTEAFF
-	-	TRBJ2-7	TRBV19	TGTGCCAGTAGTATAGATCGAGTTAGCGAAGGTGGCGAGCAGTACTTC	CASSIDRVSEGGEQYF
-	TRBD1	TRBJ2-1	TRBV13	TGTGCCAGCAGCTTAGTGGCAGGGGGCGGCATGGGGGCCTACAATGAGCAGTTCTTC	CASSLVAGGGMGAYNEQFF
-	-	TRBJ1-1	TRBV12-3/TRBV12-4	TGTGCCAGCACCGTCGGACTTACTGAAGCTTTCTTT	CASTVGLTEAFF
-	-	TRBJ1-6	TRBV12-2	TGTGCAAGTCGCTTAGGAGTTGGGAGTGGCCTCCACTTT	CASRLGVGSGLHF
-	TRBD1	TRBJ1-5	TRBV7-9	TGTGCCAGCAGCGGACCGGGACAGGGAAAAAATCAGCCCCAGCATTTT	CASSGPGQGKNQPQHF
-	-	TRBJ2-5	TRBV2	TGTGCCAGCAGTGCGCAGGCTCAAGAGACCCAGTACTTC	CASSAQAQETQYF
-	-	TRBJ1-3	TRBV10-3	TGTGCCATCGGACGGGGAGACTCTGGAAACACCATATATTTT	CAIGRGDSGNTIYF
-	TRBD2	TRBJ2-7	TRBV5-4	TGTGCCAGCAGAAAAGGAGGGACTAGCGGGGGGGAGAGCTCCTACGAGCAGTACTTC	CASRKGGTSGGESSYEQYF
-	-	TRBJ1-6	TRBV27	TGTGCCAGCAGCCCCCGGGGGGCGAGCTCCTATAATTCACCCCTCCACTTT	CASSPRGASSYNSPLHF
-	-	TRBJ1-2	TRBV9	TGTGCCAGCAGCTCGGGGTCAAACTATGGCTACACCTTC	CASSSGSNYGYTF
-	-	TRBJ1-6	TRBV6-6	TGTGCCAGCAGTTTTAGTTATAATTCACCCCTCCACTTT	CASSFSYNSPLHF
-	-	TRBJ2-7	TRBV12-3/TRBV12-4	TGTGCCAGCAGACCGAACACCGCCTACGAGCAGTACTTC	CASRPNTAYEQYF
-	-	TRBJ2-1	TRBV5-8	TGTGCCAGCAGCCGAAGGGGATCAATGGATGAGCAGTTCTTC	CASSRRGSMDEQFF
-	TRBD1	TRBJ2-6	TRBV4-1	TGCGCCAGCAGCCAAGGGTCGGGGACAGGGGCTCCTGGGGCCAACGTCCTGACTTTC	CASSQGSGTGAPGANVLTF
-	TRBD1	TRBJ1-2	TRBV6-5	TGTGCCAGCAGTCGAAGGGGGCTGGACTATGGCTACACCTTC	CASSRRGLDYGYTF
-	TRBD2	TRBJ2-7	TRBV19	TGTGCCAGTACGGGGGAGGGGTCTGACGAGCAGTACTTC	CASTGEGSDEQYF
-	TRBD1	TRBJ1-2	TRBV15	TGTGCCACCAGCAGGGATCCGGGACAGAACTATGGCTACACCTTC	CATSRDPGQNYGYTF
-	TRBD1	TRBJ2-7	TRBV6-5	TGTGCCAGCAGACAGGGGCCCGAGCAGTACTTC	CASRQGPEQYF
-	-	TRBJ1-5	TRBV6-6	TGTGCCAGCAGTTTCCAGGGAAATCAGCCCCAGCATTTT	CASSFQGNQPQHF
-	-	TRBJ2-7	TRBV27	TGTGCCAGCAGTTCAACAGGCTTGCGAGACGAGCAGTACTTC	CASSSTGLRDEQYF
-	TRBD1	TRBJ2-1	TRBV19	TGTGCCAGTAGTGCCGGGACAGGGGCCTACAATGAGCAGTTCTTC	CASSAGTGAYNEQFF
-	TRBD2	TRBJ2-7	TRBV2	TGTGCCAGCAGCTGGACTAGCGGGGGCTACGAGCAGTACTTC	CASSWTSGGYEQYF
-	TRBD1	TRBJ1-2	TRBV5-4	TGTGCCAGCAGCCACATTTGGGGGGGGCAGGGGGCGAGGTATGGCTACACCTTC	CASSHIWGGQGARYGYTF
-	TRBD1	TRBJ1-2	TRBV24-1	TGTGCCACCAGTGCTCGAGGGACAGTACAGACCTATGGCTACACCTTC	CATSARGTVQTYGYTF
few	-	TRBJ1-4	TRBV7-2	TGTGCCAGCAGCCAACTCCGATTGAGGGAGAGGGATGAAAAACTGTTTTTT	CASSQLRLRERDEKLFF
-	-	TRBJ2-7	TRBV5-1	TGCGCCAGCAGCACCCGGGAAGGCTACGAGCAGTACTTC	CASSTREGYEQYF
few	-	TRBJ1-4	TRBV2	TGTGCCAGCAGTGAATACGGGGGGCTAGGTGAAAAACTGTTTTTT	CASSEYGGLGEKLFF
-	TRBD2	TRBJ2-1	TRBV2	TGTGCCACCAGCGGGGCGGGGGGGCCCGGGAATGAGCAGTTCTTC	CATSGAGGPGNEQFF
-	-	TRBJ1-6	TRBV14	TGTGCCAGCAGCCCCAGTGGGGCTTTCTATAATTCACCCCTCCACTTT	CASSPSGAFYNSPLHF
-	-	TRBJ2-7	TRBV2	TGTGCCAGCAGTGAAGCGACATTTGAGCAGTACTTC	CASSEATFEQYF
-	-	TRBJ1-1	TRBV12-3/TRBV12-4	TGTGCCAGCAGTGGGGCGTCCAGTGAAGCTTTCTTT	CASSGASSEAFF
-	-	TRBJ1-2	TRBV29-1	TGCAGCGTTCCGGGGGTGGGCTATGGCTACACCTTC	CSVPGVGYGYTF
-	TRBD2	TRBJ2-5	TRBV19	TGTGCCAGTAGTTCAGCGGGGGTGCAAGAGACCCAGTACTTC	CASSSAGVQETQYF
-	-	TRBJ1-3	TRBV10-2	TGCGCCAGCTCAGGCGTCTCTGGAAACACCATATATTTT	CASSGVSGNTIYF
-	-	TRBJ2-7	TRBV5-4	TGTGCCAGCAGCCATCCCAGTAGGGGGGGCCGGGGGGACGAGCAGTACTTC	CASSHPSRGGRGDEQYF
-	-	TRBJ1-3	TRBV10-3	TGTGCCTCAAGCTATGGGGCTCCCTCTGGAAACACCATATATTTT	CASSYGAPSGNTIYF
-	-	TRBJ1-1	TRBV18	TGTGCCAGCTCACCAAAAGGGGGAGACACTGAAGCTTTCTTT	CASSPKGGDTEAFF
-	TRBD2	TRBJ2-1	TRBV7-2	TGTGCCAGCAGCACCGGACTAGCGGGGGTTAATGAGCAGTTCTTC	CASSTGLAGVNEQFF
-	-	TRBJ2-2	TRBV7-9	TGTGCCAGCAGCTCAGGGGGGTACACCGGGGAGCTGTTTTTT	CASSSGGYTGELFF
-	TRBD2	TRBJ2-1	TRBV7-8	TGTGCCAGCAGCCCACGTGCCAGCGGGGGGGAGCAGTTCTTC	CASSPRASGGEQFF
-	-	TRBJ2-1	TRBV20-1	TGCAGTGCTAGTAATGCTAGCATCAATGAGCAGTTCTTC	CSASNASINEQFF